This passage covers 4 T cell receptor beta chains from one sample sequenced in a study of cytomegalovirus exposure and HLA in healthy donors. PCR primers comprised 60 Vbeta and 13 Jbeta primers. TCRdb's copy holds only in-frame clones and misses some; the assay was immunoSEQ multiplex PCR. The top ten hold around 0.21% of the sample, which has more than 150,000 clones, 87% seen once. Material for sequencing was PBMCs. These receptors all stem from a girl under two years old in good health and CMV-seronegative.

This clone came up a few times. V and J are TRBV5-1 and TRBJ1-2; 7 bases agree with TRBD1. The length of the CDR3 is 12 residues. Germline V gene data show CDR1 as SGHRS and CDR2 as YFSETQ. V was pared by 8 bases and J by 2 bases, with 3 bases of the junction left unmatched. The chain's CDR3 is CASRTGNYGYTF. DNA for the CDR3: TGCGCCAGTAGGACAGGAAACTATGGCTACACCTTC. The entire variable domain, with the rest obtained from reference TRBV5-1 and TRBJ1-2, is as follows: KAGVTQTPRYLIKTRGQQVTLSCSPISGHRSVSWYQQTPGQGLQFLFEYFSETQRNKGNFPGRFSGRQFSNSRSEMNVSTLELGDSALYLCASRTGNYGYTFGSGTRLTVV.

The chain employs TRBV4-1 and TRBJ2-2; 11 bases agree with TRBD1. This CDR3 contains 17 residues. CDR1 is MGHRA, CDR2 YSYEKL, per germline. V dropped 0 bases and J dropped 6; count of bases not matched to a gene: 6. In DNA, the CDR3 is TGCGCCAGCAGCCAAGACTCAGGACAGGGGGCCGCCGGGGAGCTGTTTTTT. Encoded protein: CASSQDSGQGAAGELFF.

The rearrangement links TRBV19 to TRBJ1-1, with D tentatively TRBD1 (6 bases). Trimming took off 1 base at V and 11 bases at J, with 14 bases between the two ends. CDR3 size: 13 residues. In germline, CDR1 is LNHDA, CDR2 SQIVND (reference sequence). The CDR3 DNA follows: TGTGCCAGTAGTATAGCTGGGGGCTGGAAGGCTTTCTTT. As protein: CASSIAGGWKAFF. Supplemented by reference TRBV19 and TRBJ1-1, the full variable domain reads DGGITQSPKYLFRKEGQNVTLSCEQNLNHDAMYWYRQDPGQGLRLIYYSQIVNDFQKGDIAEGYSVSREKKESFPLTVTSAQKNPTAFYLCASSIAGGWKAFFGQGTRLTVV.

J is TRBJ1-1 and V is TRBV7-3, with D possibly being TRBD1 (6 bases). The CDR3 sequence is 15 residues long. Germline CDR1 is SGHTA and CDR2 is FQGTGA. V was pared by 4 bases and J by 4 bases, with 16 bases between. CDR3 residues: CASSSGTGIRTEAFF. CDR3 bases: TGTGCCAGCAGCTCCGGAACAGGGATTCGCACTGAAGCTTTCTTT.